This T cell receptor (beta chain) originates from a study of blood T cell repertoires in COVID-19. The wider study: Donors in the United States, Italy and Spain gave samples during acute or convalescent COVID-19. PBMCs, B-cell-depleted T cells, or T cells were the source of the cDNA or gDNA that made up the material.

The CDR3 covers 15 residues. With 0 bases removed from V and 1 base from J, the gap between germline ends came to 9 bases. CDR1 PRHDT and CDR2 FYEKMQ come from the germline V gene (reference sequence). In the original processing: Nucleated cell counts were estimated from reference gene primer amplification. The table came from immunoSEQ multiplex PCR; TCRdb's copy has only in-frame clones and leaves some out. V, J and clone size reflect that table, while D and trimming were determined from the DNA. The top ten clones hold around 2.4% of a sample with about 230,000 clones, more than 65% of them seen once.

This sequence joins TRBV13 and TRBJ1-1, with D possibly being TRBD1 (6 bases). The sequencing input was peripheral blood. The source is a man aged 40-49 years who had recovered from COVID-19. Here the CDR3 DNA reads TGTGCCAGCAGCTTAGGACAGGGCGGGAACACTGAAGCTTTCTTT. Translated: CASSLGQGGNTEAFF.